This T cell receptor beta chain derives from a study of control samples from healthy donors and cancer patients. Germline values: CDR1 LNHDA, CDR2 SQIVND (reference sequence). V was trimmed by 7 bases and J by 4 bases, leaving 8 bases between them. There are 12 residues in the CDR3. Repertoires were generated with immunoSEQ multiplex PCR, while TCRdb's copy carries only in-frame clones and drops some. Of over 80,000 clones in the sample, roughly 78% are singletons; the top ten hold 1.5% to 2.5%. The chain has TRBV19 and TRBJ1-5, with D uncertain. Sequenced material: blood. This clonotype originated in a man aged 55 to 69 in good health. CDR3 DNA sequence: TGTGCCAGTAATTACGAAAATCAGCCCCAGCATTTT. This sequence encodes CASNYENQPQHF.